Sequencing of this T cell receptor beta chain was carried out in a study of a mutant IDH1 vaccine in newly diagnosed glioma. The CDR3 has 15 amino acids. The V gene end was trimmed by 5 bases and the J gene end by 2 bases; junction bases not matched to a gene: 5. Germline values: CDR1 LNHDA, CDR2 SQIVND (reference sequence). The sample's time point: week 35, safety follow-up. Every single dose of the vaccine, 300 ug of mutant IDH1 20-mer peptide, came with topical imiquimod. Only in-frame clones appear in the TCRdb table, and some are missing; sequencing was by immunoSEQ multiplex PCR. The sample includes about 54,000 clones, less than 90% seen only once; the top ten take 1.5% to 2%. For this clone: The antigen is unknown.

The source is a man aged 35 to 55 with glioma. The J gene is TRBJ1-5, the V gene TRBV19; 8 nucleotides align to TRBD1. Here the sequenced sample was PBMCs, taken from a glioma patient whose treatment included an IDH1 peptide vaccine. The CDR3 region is CASSAGQAGNQPQHF. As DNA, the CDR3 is TGTGCCAGTAGTGCGGGACAGGCCGGCAATCAGCCCCAGCATTTT.